This TCR beta chain was identified during a study of CXCR3 chemokines and chemotherapy response in bladder cancer. MiXCR, run by TCRdb on the PCR reads, gives a single entry per CDR3 protein. Among about 1,300 distinct CDR3 sequences, roughly 6% were seen once, and the ten largest hold roughly 15%. By its share, this clonotype is medium-sized. Germline-derived CDR1 and CDR2 are ENHRY and SYGVKD. Losses at the gene ends were 0 bases for V and 0 bases for J; bases not matched to a gene: 8. CDR3 length: 19 residues. The rearrangement uses TRBV10-3 and TRBJ2-7; the match to TRBD2 covers 13 bases. Sampling was done from a patient whose treatment included neoadjuvant chemotherapy. This TCR was sampled from a human donor with bladder cancer that responded to neoadjuvant chemotherapy. Here the CDR3 DNA reads TGTGCCATCAGTGAGTCCCAGACTAGCGGGGGGACCATCTCCTACGAGCAGTACTTC. It encodes CAISESQTSGGTISYEQYF.